The TCR beta chain under discussion was sequenced for a study of cytomegalovirus exposure and HLA in healthy donors. Study-level background: A preliminary data release comprised around 85 million unique TCRs obtained from HLA-typed donors.

Comment on this clone: Its antigen remains unidentified.

In the PCR, 60 Vbeta and 13 Jbeta primers were used. This table comes from immunoSEQ multiplex PCR, and its TCRdb copy is limited to in-frame clones, with some not included. Of around 210,000 clones in the sample, approximately 78% were seen once. Overall study results and limits: Donors belonging to an Asian-associated ancestry cluster reportedly showed fewer N-insertions in productive TCRs than the roughly 670-donor mean, according to what a later analysis found. The authors listed approximately 160 TCR beta chains as cytomegalovirus-associated.

Per germline, CDR1 LGHNT and CDR2 FRNRAP. This CDR3 has 14 residues. Trimming stripped 6 bases from V and 5 bases from J, with 14 bases between. All donors participated as healthy donors of bone marrow. The specimen was PBMCs. The TCR comes from a middle-aged woman in good health and CMV-seronegative. This chain joins TRBV12-5 and TRBJ1-5; TRBD1 might be the D (6 bases). The CDR3 loop reads CASGTTGYYQPQHF. The CDR3 nucleotides read TGTGCTAGTGGAACCACAGGGTACTATCAGCCCCAGCATTTT.